This TCR beta chain originates from a study of T cell changes during pregnancy in multiple sclerosis. This CDR3 comprises 15 residues. Germline assignment: CDR1 MGHDK and CDR2 SYGVNS. V was pared by 3 bases and J by 5 bases, with 16 bases between. Sequenced by immunoSEQ multiplex PCR; TCRdb stores in-frame clones only, minus some. The data show tens of thousands of clones, approximately 91% seen once. The sequences come from CD4+ T cells from peripheral blood mononuclear cells, collected in the third trimester of pregnancy. The rearrangement joins TRBV25-1 to TRBJ2-5, with a possible D match to TRBD1 (6 bases). The source is a female donor with multiple sclerosis, enrolled in a pregnancy study. CDR3 residues: CASSDQTGPRETQYF. CDR3 sequence (DNA): TGTGCCAGCAGTGACCAGACAGGCCCCCGGGAGACCCAGTACTTC. The full variable domain, rest sourced from reference TRBV25-1 and TRBJ2-5, is EADIYQTPRYLVIGTGKKITLECSQTMGHDKMYWYQQDPGMELHLIHYSYGVNSTEKGDLSSESTVSRIRTEHFPLTLESARPSHTSQYLCASSDQTGPRETQYFGPGTRLLVL.